These T cell receptor beta chains were read from a single sample in a study of shared clonotypes between healthy human individuals. Libraries were prepared by immunoSEQ multiplex PCR; TCRdb keeps only in-frame clonotypes and omits some of them. The profile shows 2 million to 2.5 million clones, more than 80% of them singletons. The sequenced sample consisted of naive CD4+ T cells from PBMCs. These TCRs come from a man aged 18 to 29 in good health. Some clones in this sample may be carry-over from other donors' samples. Both conserved end residues are part of each CDR3. Each record gives: D gene, J gene, clone size, V gene, CDR3 DNA, CDR3 protein. The D gene is left open where the match is weak. A clone size is listed for some rows: how often the clone was seen (once, few, many), or a class if it is expanded.

TRBD1 TRBJ1-2 NA TRBV9 TGTGCCAGCAGCCCCCGACAGGGGGACCAGTATGGCTACACCTTC CASSPRQGDQYGYTF
TRBD2 TRBJ2-7 NA TRBV6-1 TGTGCCAGCAGAACACAGACTAGCGGGGCCTACGAGCAGTACTTC CASRTQTSGAYEQYF
NA TRBJ2-7 NA TRBV11-2 TGTGCCAGCAGCGTGGGGACGGGCAACGGGCAGTACTTC CASSVGTGNGQYF
NA TRBJ2-1 NA TRBV6-1 TGTGCCAGCGCCCGGCAGGGGTCCTTCAATGAGCAGTTCTTC CASARQGSFNEQFF
NA TRBJ2-5 NA TRBV4-2 TGTGCCAGCAGCCAGGGGGGGACAATTCAAGAGACCCAGTACTTC CASSQGGTIQETQYF
NA TRBJ1-2 NA TRBV9 TGTGCCAGCAGCGTATACGGATTCGGGACTTATGGCTACACCTTC CASSVYGFGTYGYTF
NA TRBJ2-1 NA TRBV5-1 TGCGCCAGCAGCTTGGCAGCGAGCTCCTACAATGAGCAGTTCTTC CASSLAASSYNEQFF
NA TRBJ2-7 once TRBV5-1 TGCGCCAGCAGCTTGGATAGTACTGCATACGAGCAGTACTTC CASSLDSTAYEQYF
TRBD2 TRBJ2-1 NA TRBV7-2 TGTGCCAGCAGCATCGGACTAGCGGGAGGTGGTGAGCAGTTCTTC CASSIGLAGGGEQFF
TRBD2 TRBJ2-7 NA TRBV4-2 TGTGCCAGCAGGCAGGGACTAGCGGGAGATGCCTACGAGCAGTACTTC CASRQGLAGDAYEQYF
NA TRBJ1-1 once TRBV29-1 TGCAGCGCACAGAGGTACAACACTGAAGCTTTCTTT CSAQRYNTEAFF
TRBD1 TRBJ1-2 NA TRBV19 TGTGCCAGTAGTACAACAGGGGGCGCGGTGAATGGCTACACCTTC CASSTTGGAVNGYTF
NA TRBJ2-5 NA TRBV29-1 TGCAGCGTTGAGTTGGGGGCAGGGGAGACCCAGTACTTC CSVELGAGETQYF
TRBD2 TRBJ2-5 NA TRBV28 TGTGCCAGCAGTTTGGGAGGGAGGATAGAGACCCAGTACTTC CASSLGGRIETQYF
TRBD2 TRBJ2-7 NA TRBV29-1 TGCAGCGTTGGTGCAGGGACTATTTACGAGCAGTACTTC CSVGAGTIYEQYF
TRBD1 TRBJ2-7 NA TRBV9 TGTGCCAGCGCCCTGGACAGGCCGCCCTACGAGCAGTACTTC CASALDRPPYEQYF
NA TRBJ1-1 NA TRBV15 TGTGCCACCAGCCGGAGTACGGTACCTGAAGCTTTCTTT CATSRSTVPEAFF
NA TRBJ2-1 NA TRBV28 TGTGCCAGCAGTTTTTCAGGGTACTCCTACAATGAGCAGTTCTTC CASSFSGYSYNEQFF
NA TRBJ1-2 NA TRBV6-5 TGTGCCAGCAGTTACTCTTACGGACAGTATGGCTACACCTTC CASSYSYGQYGYTF
TRBD1 TRBJ2-3 NA TRBV5-4 TGTGCCAGCAGCTTGGCCAAAAAGGGGGCTACAGATACGCAGTATTTT CASSLAKKGATDTQYF
NA TRBJ2-3 NA TRBV21-1 TGTGCCAGCAGCAAAGGAGGAGTGCGAAGGGGACACACAGATACGCAGTATTTT CASSKGGVRRGHTDTQYF
TRBD2 TRBJ2-1 NA TRBV28 TGTGCCAGCAGTTCGGGACTAGCGGGCGTCTACAATGAGCAGTTCTTC CASSSGLAGVYNEQFF
NA TRBJ1-1 NA TRBV27 TGTGCCAGCAGTTTCACCACGACTGAAGCTTTCTTT CASSFTTTEAFF
NA TRBJ2-7 NA TRBV2 TGTGCCAGCAGTGAATTGGTGAGTGGGGGGACAGACTACGAGCAGTACTTC CASSELVSGGTDYEQYF
NA TRBJ2-1 NA TRBV27 TGTGCCAGCGGAGAAGTAAGGAATGAGCAGTTCTTC CASGEVRNEQFF
TRBD2 TRBJ2-3 NA TRBV28 TGTGCCAGCAGTACCCCAGGCGGGAGGGGTTTGGGTACGCAGTATTTT CASSTPGGRGLGTQYF
TRBD2 TRBJ2-7 NA TRBV10-1 TGCGCCAGCAGGGCTAGCGGGGAGACCTACGAGCAGTACTTC CASRASGETYEQYF
TRBD2 TRBJ2-5 NA TRBV29-1 TGCAGCGCCGCCGGGACTAGCGGCGAAGAGACCCAGTACTTC CSAAGTSGEETQYF
NA TRBJ1-3 once TRBV7-9 TGTGCCAGCAGCCCCAGGGGATCATCTGGAAACACCATATATTTT CASSPRGSSGNTIYF
TRBD2 TRBJ2-1 NA TRBV5-6 TGTGCCAGCAGGTCGCTAGCGGGGGGAAACAATGAGCAGTTCTTC CASRSLAGGNNEQFF
NA TRBJ1-2 NA TRBV2 TGTGCCAGCAGCGGCCCCGACCGGTACTATGGCTACACCTTC CASSGPDRYYGYTF
NA TRBJ1-1 NA TRBV7-8 TGTGCCAGCAGCACCCTGGTGGGGTTGAACACTGAAGCTTTCTTT CASSTLVGLNTEAFF
NA TRBJ1-3 NA TRBV5-4 TGTGCCAGCAGCTTGGAAGGGGTGGGAGTCAGCCAACCCTCTGGAAACACCATATATTTT CASSLEGVGVSQPSGNTIYF
NA TRBJ2-1 once TRBV11-3 TGTGCCAGCAGCTTAGTGACGGGGTCCTACAATGAGCAGTTCTTC CASSLVTGSYNEQFF
NA TRBJ2-5 NA TRBV9 TGTGCCAGCAGCCCGACTCCCTCCGGGACCCAGTACTTC CASSPTPSGTQYF
NA TRBJ1-2 NA TRBV6-1 TGTGCCAGCAGTTCCGGGGGGAGGAACTATGGCTACACCTTC CASSSGGRNYGYTF
TRBD1 TRBJ1-6 NA TRBV7-9 TGTGCCAGCAGCTTTACAGGGGCCAACAATTCACCCCTCCACTTT CASSFTGANNSPLHF
TRBD1 TRBJ2-2 NA TRBV5-1 TGCGCCAGCAGCTCGAACCCACAGGGGGCAACCGGGGAGCTGTTTTTT CASSSNPQGATGELFF
NA TRBJ1-4 NA TRBV4-3 TGCGCCAGCAGCCAAGTTCAACGGTTTAATGAAAAACTGTTTTTT CASSQVQRFNEKLFF
TRBD2 TRBJ2-7 NA TRBV28 TGTGCCAGCAGTCCCGGGACTAGCGGGAGGGGCGAGCAGTACTTC CASSPGTSGRGEQYF
NA TRBJ2-1 NA TRBV7-2 TGTGCCAGCAGCCCCCAGGGGAGGAGGAATGAGCAGTTCTTC CASSPQGRRNEQFF
TRBD2 TRBJ2-7 NA TRBV2 TGTGCCAGCAGCGACTGGACTAGCGGGAGCGGATTGTGGTACGAGCAGTACTTC CASSDWTSGSGLWYEQYF
TRBD1 TRBJ2-5 once TRBV9 TGTGCCAGCAGCGTTTCAGGGGGCACGGAGACCCAGTACTTC CASSVSGGTETQYF
NA TRBJ1-1 NA TRBV29-1 TGCAGCGTCGTTGGACAGCCCACTGAAGCTTTCTTT CSVVGQPTEAFF
NA TRBJ1-4 NA TRBV5-1 TGCGCCAGCAGCTTGGGCCAGGGCCGGTTTTTCGAAAAACTGTTTTTT CASSLGQGRFFEKLFF
NA TRBJ2-3 NA TRBV7-7 TGTGCCAGCAGCTTCGGAGGATCCGCCACAGATACGCAGTATTTT CASSFGGSATDTQYF
TRBD1 TRBJ1-1 NA TRBV2 TGTGCCAGCATCCCGGGACAGTGGGCCAGGGACACTGAAGCTTTCTTT CASIPGQWARDTEAFF
NA TRBJ1-1 once TRBV15 TGTGCCACCAGCAGTGACTCCTCCGGGGGACCGGATGCAACTTTCTTT CATSSDSSGGPDATFF
NA TRBJ2-3 once TRBV13 TGTGCCAGCCTGACCCAGGGTACGCAGTATTTT CASLTQGTQYF
NA TRBJ1-5 NA TRBV28 TGTGCCAGCAACGAAGCGTATAGCAATCAGCCCCAGCATTTT CASNEAYSNQPQHF
TRBD2 TRBJ2-5 NA TRBV7-2 TGTGCCAGCAGCCCCCTAGCGGGAGATTGGGAGACCCAGTACTTC CASSPLAGDWETQYF